The T cell receptor (beta chain) described here comes from a study of identical twins (dated by TCRdb to 2016 to 2017). Some background on the complete study: The study deep-sequenced TCR alpha and beta repertoires from monozygotic twins, unrelated adults of various ages and cord blood to test whether fetal clonotypes persist. To rule out contamination, replicate twin experiments were performed at different times with different library preparation protocols.

Library method: 5' RACE. TCRdb shows the sequencer as Illumina HiSeq 2000. Template switching added a universal primer binding site, and the final cDNA carried a unique molecular identifier that allowed TCR cDNA molecules to be counted accurately. First-strand cDNA for TCR alpha and beta chains was synthesized from specific primers in the conserved constant-segment region. Each cDNA library was double barcoded, with a SMART-Mk sample barcode plus Illumina barcodes, to control for contamination. TruSeq adapter sequences along with Illumina sample barcodes were introduced in two successive PCR steps. TCR alpha and beta cDNA libraries were sequenced on the Illumina HiSeq platform with custom primers. The published analysis was carried out like this. MiGEC processed the raw reads to extract unique molecular identifiers, while MiXCR was used to determine the CDR3 positions. For each individual, recombination models were inferred using an EM algorithm with the repgenHMM and IGoR tools. Shared clonotype analysis was performed with the tcR package in R, normalizing sharing by the product of cloneset sizes. Out-of-frame nonproductive sequences were analyzed to study raw recombination free of thymic and clonal selection effects. TCRdb passed the public sequencing reads through fastp at Q25 and MiXCR, retaining productive beta sequences. Rows matching on CDR3 protein sequence are summarized as one entry with the most common DNA and genes. These V and J calls rely on TCRdb rather than the paper's analysis. A total of 200,000 to 250,000 distinct CDR3 sequences appear in this sample, approximately 11% of them only once. The top ten clones comprise around 4% of the sample.

What the authors observed across the whole study: In monozygotic twins, recombination models systematically underestimated out-of-frame TCR alpha sharing, but the models matched the sharing seen between unrelated individuals. A weaker excess of twin sharing was found in beta out-of-frame sequences because the signal-to-noise ratio was lowered by fewer shared sequences. Invariant T cells such as MAIT and iNKT could partly confound zero-insertion analyses, although diverse VJ usage argued against such confounding for most clonotypes. Because the same donors could not be followed over many years, conclusions were based on cross-sectional statistical analysis. Compared with coincidental sharing between unrelated individuals, out-of-frame TCR alpha sequences shared between twins had an excess of sequences with low generation probability. Fewer insertions were carried by abundant cord blood beta clonotypes, a similar but weaker trend appeared in young adult naive repertoires, and no such trend appeared in memory repertoires.

Every donor was a healthy Caucasian. The twin cohort comprised three pairs of female monozygotic twins, all aged about 18 to 29 years. Miltenyi CD45RO+ enrichment and human naive T-cell isolation kits were used to isolate memory (CD45RO+) and naive T cells from PBMC. From a lookup of the germline V gene, CDR1 and CDR2 are MGHRA and YSYEKL. Inclusive of the bounding cysteine and phenylalanine, the CDR3 is 15 residues long. This entry keeps only the CDR3 DNA: 45 bases, framed from base 1. Trimming accounts for 1 base at V and 4 bases at J, while the number of junction bases matched to no gene is 6. In regard to this clonotype: Its cognate antigen has yet to be identified. No qualities accompany the bases; no much larger clone lies one base away.

The sample was also linked to a second study, of yellow fever vaccine responses in identical twins. The second paper further reports: The authors reported that the T cell response to vaccination in identical twins appeared partly convergent and partly personalized. In the study, vaccine-responding T cell clones were precisely tracked in identical twins.

The source material was memory (CD45RO+) T cells sorted from blood. The cell subset or site tag for this specimen amounts to: CD45RO+ enriched T cells. Rearrangement joined TRBV4-1 to TRBJ1-1; 7 central nucleotides agree with TRBD1. The receptor's source is a woman aged 18-35 years in good health. The nucleotide sequence is TGCGCCAGCAGCCAAGCCTCGGGACAGCGCACTGAAGCTTTCTTT. The resulting protein is CASSQASGQRTEAFF.